The clone carrying this TCR beta chain came up a few times. Germline V gene data show CDR1 as LNHDA and CDR2 as SQIVND (reference sequence). The CDR3 covers 15 residues. Trimming shortened V by 3 bases and J by 2 bases, and 11 bases separated the two germline ends. This record comes from a study of blood T cell repertoires in COVID-19. The table came from immunoSEQ multiplex PCR; TCRdb's copy has only in-frame clones and leaves some out. This sample carries 30,000 or so clones, 91% of them seen once, and the ten largest clones take 5.4%. Sequenced sample: peripheral blood. The sequence derives from a human donor in a cohort sampled during active COVID-19. This sequence joins TRBV19 and TRBJ2-1; D uncertain. Here the CDR3 DNA reads TGTGCCAGTAGTATCGCGTCGGGTACCTACAATGAGCAGTTCTTC. Translated: CASSIASGTYNEQFF.